This T cell receptor (beta chain) was obtained from a study of metastatic and nonmetastatic thyroid tumors (dated by TCRdb to about 2020). The study in broad terms: The researchers compared repertoires between peripheral blood samples and tumor or nodule tissue samples from patients with malignant or benign thyroid disease.

Reading from cysteine to phenylalanine, the CDR3 counts 15 amino acids. Only the CDR3 part of the read is kept: 45 bases, read in frame from the first base. The V and J ends are trimmed by 7 bases and 1 base, leaving 16 bases between them. Libraries were prepared through PCR. For sequencing, an Illumina HiSeq 4000 was employed. High-throughput sequencing was used to profile the TCR beta-chain CDR3 region of each patient. Per the authors' processing: A classifier to discriminate distant-metastatic papillary thyroid cancer patients was built from CDR3 differences across clinicopathological groups. Repertoire diversity was assessed with the Shannon index, and tumor-blood repertoire similarity with the Morisita-Horn index. TCRdb redid the processing of the public reads, applying fastp at Q25 and MiXCR, and retained in-frame beta chains. These V and J calls originate from TCRdb's pipeline instead of the authors' own analysis. The sample records tens of thousands of clones, less than 20% of which are singletons. Together, the top ten hold 25% to 35% of the sample.

This clone has a handful of counts. Its antigen target is currently unknown. There are no base qualities to consult, and no much larger clone falls within one base. General findings and caveats noted by the study authors: TCR beta diversity was reported as significantly higher in malignant tumors than in benign nodules, in both blood and tumor samples.

None of the patients had been given any treatment before thyroid surgery. The study retrospectively analysed patient clinical samples collected from the early 2010s to the late 2010s using T-cell receptor beta sequencing. The sequence links TRBV12-3 or TRBV12-4 to TRBJ1-1; there is no confident call for the D gene. The TCR originated in a female donor with papillary thyroid cancer or a benign thyroid nodule (not recorded which). Some clones in this sample may be carry-over from other donors' samples. The specimen was blood. The CDR3: CASIRTGNTNTEAFF. The base sequence is TGTGCCAGCATTAGGACGGGAAACACGAACACTGAAGCTTTCTTT.